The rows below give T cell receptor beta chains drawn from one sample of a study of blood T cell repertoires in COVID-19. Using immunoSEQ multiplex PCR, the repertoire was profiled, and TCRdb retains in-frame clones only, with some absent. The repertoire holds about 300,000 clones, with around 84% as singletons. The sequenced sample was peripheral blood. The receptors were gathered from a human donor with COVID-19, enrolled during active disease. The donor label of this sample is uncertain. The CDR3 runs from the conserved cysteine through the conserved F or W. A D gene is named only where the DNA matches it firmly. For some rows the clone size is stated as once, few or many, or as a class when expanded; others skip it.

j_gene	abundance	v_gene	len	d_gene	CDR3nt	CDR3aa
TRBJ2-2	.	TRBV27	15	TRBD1	TGTGCCAGCAGTCCACAGGGGCCCTACACCGGGGAGCTGTTTTTT	CASSPQGPYTGELFF
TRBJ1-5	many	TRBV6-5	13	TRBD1	TGTGCCACCCTAGACAGGGGCGGTCAGCCCCAGCATTTT	CATLDRGGQPQHF
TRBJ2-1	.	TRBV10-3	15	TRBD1	TGTGCCATCAGTGGGCCGGGACAGGGGAGGTATGAGCAGTTCTTC	CAISGPGQGRYEQFF
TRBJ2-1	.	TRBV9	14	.	TGTGCCAGCAGCGTAGGTGTCCGGAGGGATGAGCAGTTCTTC	CASSVGVRRDEQFF
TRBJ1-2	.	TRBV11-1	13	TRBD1	TGTGCCAGCAGCGCGGACAGGAGCTATGGCTACACCTTC	CASSADRSYGYTF
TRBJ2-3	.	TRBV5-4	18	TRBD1	TGTGCCAGCAGCCGCCGCCATTCCGGGACAGGGATCACAGATACGCAGTATTTT	CASSRRHSGTGITDTQYF
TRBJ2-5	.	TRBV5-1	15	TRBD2	TGCGCCAGCAGTCTTGGCGGGAGAGGGGAAGAGACCCAGTACTTC	CASSLGGRGEETQYF
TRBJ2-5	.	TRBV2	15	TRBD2	TGTGCCAGCAGTGTTCTAGCGGGGATGCAAGAGACCCAGTACTTC	CASSVLAGMQETQYF
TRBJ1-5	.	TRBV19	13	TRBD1	TGTGCCAGTAGTACGGACAGGGATCAGCCCCAGCATTTT	CASSTDRDQPQHF
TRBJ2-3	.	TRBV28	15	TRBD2	TGTGCCAGCAGTCTTCCCGGGGGGGGGAAAGATACGCAGTATTTT	CASSLPGGGKDTQYF
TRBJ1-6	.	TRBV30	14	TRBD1	TGTGCCTGGAACCCCGGGACAGGGAACTCACCCCTCCACTTT	CAWNPGTGNSPLHF
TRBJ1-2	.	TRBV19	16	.	TGTGCCAGTAGTATTTTTAGGGGTGGAGGACAGAATGGCTACACCTTC	CASSIFRGGGQNGYTF
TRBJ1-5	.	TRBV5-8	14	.	TGTGCCAGCAGCCTAGGGGGGGGAGAGCAGCCCCAGCATTTT	CASSLGGGEQPQHF
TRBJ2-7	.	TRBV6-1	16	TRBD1	TGTGCCAGCAGTGAAAGGGACAGGGAGGTTCCCTACGAGCAGTACTTC	CASSERDREVPYEQYF
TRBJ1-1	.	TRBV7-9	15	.	TGTGCCAGCGAAGCGGGGGCGCTTCCTAACACTGAAGCTTTCTTT	CASEAGALPNTEAFF
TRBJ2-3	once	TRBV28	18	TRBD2	TGTGCCAGCAGTCTACCATCCCCGGGACTAGCGGGATCAGATACGCAGTATTTT	CASSLPSPGLAGSDTQYF
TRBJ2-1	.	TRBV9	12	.	TGTGCCAGCAGCGTAGTCAGCGGCGAGCAGTTCTTC	CASSVVSGEQFF
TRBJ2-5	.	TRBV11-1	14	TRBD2	TGTGCCAGCAGCTTAGGGGGGGGCCAAGAGACCCAGTACTTC	CASSLGGGQETQYF
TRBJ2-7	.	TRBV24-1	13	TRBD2	TGTGCCACCTTACCGGGAGGGCCTGACGAGCAGTACTTC	CATLPGGPDEQYF
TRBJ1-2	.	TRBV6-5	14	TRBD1	TGTGCCAGCAGTTACGGGACAGACCTTTATGGCTACACCTTC	CASSYGTDLYGYTF
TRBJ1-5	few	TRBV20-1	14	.	TGCAGTGCTAGTTCCCCGGGACTAAGCCAGCCCCAGCATTTT	CSASSPGLSQPQHF
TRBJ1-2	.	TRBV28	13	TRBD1	TGTGCCAGCAGCCGACAGGGTAACTATGGCTACACCTTC	CASSRQGNYGYTF
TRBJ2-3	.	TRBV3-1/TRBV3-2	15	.	TGTGCCAGCAGCCAAGGGAGGCGGAGCACAGATACGCAGTATTTT	CASSQGRRSTDTQYF
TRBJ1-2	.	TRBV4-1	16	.	TGCGCCAGCAGCCAAGAAAACCCCTGGGGGCGAAGTGGCTACACCTTC	CASSQENPWGRSGYTF
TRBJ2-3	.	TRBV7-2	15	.	TGTGCCAGCAGCTTAGCCGCCAGGGGACGGGGGGCGCAGTATTTT	CASSLAARGRGAQYF
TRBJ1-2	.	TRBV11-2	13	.	TGTGCCAGCAGACCGACTTCCCGGCTGGGCTACACCTTC	CASRPTSRLGYTF
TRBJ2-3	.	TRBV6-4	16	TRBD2	TGTGCCACCTCCCGGGACTACGGCGAAGGGGCAGATACGCAGTATTTT	CATSRDYGEGADTQYF
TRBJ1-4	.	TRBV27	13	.	TGTGCCAGCAGTTACAGGGCGGATGAAAAACTGTTTTTT	CASSYRADEKLFF
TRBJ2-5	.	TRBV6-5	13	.	TGTGCCAGCAGACCCGGGACTTTAGAGACCCAGTACTTC	CASRPGTLETQYF
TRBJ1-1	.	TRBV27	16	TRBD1	TGTGCCAGCAGTTCCCCCCCGGGGACAGGGAGCACTGAAGCTTTCTTT	CASSSPPGTGSTEAFF
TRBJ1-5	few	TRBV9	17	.	TGTGCCAGCAGCGTGTCCCGACTTTTCCATAGCAATCAGCCCCAGCATTTT	CASSVSRLFHSNQPQHF
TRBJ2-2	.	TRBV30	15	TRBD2	TGTGCCTGGAGTAAACTAGCGGGAGCCCCCGGGGAGCTGTTTTTT	CAWSKLAGAPGELFF
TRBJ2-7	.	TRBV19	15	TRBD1	TGTGCCAGTAGATCCCCTCAGGGGGCGTCCTACGAGCAGTACTTC	CASRSPQGASYEQYF
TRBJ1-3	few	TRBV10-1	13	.	TGCGCCAGCAGCCAGGGTTTTATGGACACCATATATTTT	CASSQGFMDTIYF
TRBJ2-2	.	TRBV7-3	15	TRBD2	TGTGCCAGCAGCCTTAGCGGGGCGAACACCGGGGAGCTGTTTTTT	CASSLSGANTGELFF
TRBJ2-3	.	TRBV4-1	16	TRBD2	TGCGCCAGCAGCCTGGGACTAGCGGGACCAGCAGATACGCAGTATTTT	CASSLGLAGPADTQYF
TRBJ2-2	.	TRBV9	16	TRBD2	TGTGCCAGCAGCATTCTAGCGGAAGCGAACACCGGGGAGCTGTTTTTT	CASSILAEANTGELFF